A selection of T cell receptor beta chains follows, all from one sample in a study of OX40 agonist ivuxolimab in advanced cancers. Here immunoSEQ multiplex PCR was the method, and the copy in TCRdb shows in-frame clones only, minus some. The sample gives fewer than 90,000 clones, about 82% of which show up once; around 0.96% is in the top ten. The sample in question was CD4+ or CD8+ T cells sorted from blood, obtained in a trial of the OX40 agonist ivuxolimab. Source of these receptors: an adult with an advanced solid tumor such as melanoma, head and neck, liver or kidney cancer. Both conserved end residues are part of each CDR3. Fields, in order: D gene, clone size, J gene, V gene, CDR3 protein, CDR3 DNA. D genes are given only for firm matches. Size tells how often a clone was seen (once, few, many) or the class of an expanded clone, and some rows leave it out.

-	-	TRBJ1-4	TRBV28	CASSPGTALTNEKLFF	TGTGCCAGCAGTCCCGGGACGGCGCTAACTAATGAAAAACTGTTTTTT
TRBD1	once	TRBJ1-4	TRBV18	CASSPSTGSSANEKLFF	TGTGCCAGCTCACCATCGACAGGGTCTTCGGCTAATGAAAAACTGTTTTTT
-	-	TRBJ2-7	TRBV30	CARRDGDYEQYF	TGTGCCCGGAGGGACGGGGACTACGAGCAGTACTTC
-	-	TRBJ1-2	TRBV6-6	CASSYGGGNYGYTF	TGTGCCAGCAGTTACGGCGGCGGAAACTATGGCTACACCTTC
TRBD2	-	TRBJ2-7	TRBV6-6	CASSYVTSVAYEQYF	TGTGCCAGCAGTTACGTGACTAGCGTAGCCTACGAGCAGTACTTC
-	once	TRBJ1-2	TRBV6-5	CASSTASGYTF	TGTGCCAGCAGTACTGCTAGCGGCTACACCTTC
TRBD1	-	TRBJ1-5	TRBV27	CASSLTGGPYSNQPQHF	TGTGCCAGCAGTTTGACAGGGGGCCCCTATAGCAATCAGCCCCAGCATTTT
-	once	TRBJ1-6	TRBV25-1	CASSGQHNSPLHF	TGTGCCAGCAGTGGGCAGCATAATTCACCCCTCCACTTT
-	few	TRBJ2-6	TRBV6-6	CASILNSGANVLTF	TGTGCCAGCATTCTTAACTCTGGGGCCAACGTCCTGACTTTC
-	few	TRBJ1-6	TRBV4-1	CASSQPLRWSYNSPLHF	TGCGCCAGCAGCCAGCCATTGAGGTGGTCCTATAATTCACCCCTCCACTTT
-	-	TRBJ2-5	TRBV28	CASSLPRRGQETQYF	TGTGCCAGCAGTTTACCGAGGAGGGGACAAGAGACCCAGTACTTC
-	-	TRBJ1-1	TRBV25-1	CASSEPARGAPEAFF	TGTGCCAGCAGTGAACCGGCCAGGGGAGCCCCCGAAGCTTTCTTT
-	-	TRBJ1-6	TRBV10-1	CASNLRGSYNSPLHF	TGCGCCAGCAACCTAAGAGGGTCCTATAATTCACCCCTCCACTTT
-	-	TRBJ2-1	TRBV6-1	CASSEVRRFTPGPNYNEQFF	TGTGCCAGCAGTGAAGTTCGACGTTTCACGCCAGGGCCGAACTACAATGAGCAGTTCTTC
TRBD1	-	TRBJ1-5	TRBV10-3	CAIRGDRAFSNQPQHF	TGTGCCATCAGGGGGGACAGGGCGTTTAGCAATCAGCCCCAGCATTTT
TRBD1	-	TRBJ2-7	TRBV27	CASMPGQGPYEQYF	TGTGCCAGCATGCCGGGACAGGGTCCCTACGAGCAGTACTTC
TRBD1	few	TRBJ2-3	TRBV5-4	CASSLRTGGLDTQYF	TGTGCCAGCAGCTTAAGGACAGGGGGCTTAGATACGCAGTATTTT
TRBD1	few	TRBJ1-5	TRBV6-5	CASSYRQGNNQPQHF	TGTGCCAGCAGTTACCGACAGGGGAATAATCAGCCCCAGCATTTT
TRBD2	few	TRBJ2-2	TRBV19	CASTKSRLAGGANTGELFF	TGTGCCAGTACCAAGTCCCGATTAGCGGGGGGCGCGAACACCGGGGAGCTGTTTTTT
-	-	TRBJ1-4	TRBV19	CASSPVWTSNEKLFF	TGTGCCAGTAGTCCCGTCTGGACCTCCAATGAAAAACTGTTTTTT
-	-	TRBJ1-2	TRBV15	CATSRDQVFFNYGYTF	TGTGCCACCAGCAGAGATCAGGTTTTCTTTAACTATGGCTACACCTTC
-	-	TRBJ2-5	TRBV30	CAWSARGTQETQYF	TGTGCCTGGAGTGCACGGGGCACTCAAGAGACCCAGTACTTC
TRBD1	-	TRBJ1-1	TRBV6-4	CASRDSSRETEAFF	TGTGCCAGCCGGGACAGCTCCAGGGAGACTGAAGCTTTCTTT
-	-	TRBJ2-7	TRBV5-4	CASSLQTPRSEQYF	TGTGCCAGCAGCTTGCAGACCCCCCGGTCTGAGCAGTACTTC
-	-	TRBJ2-2	TRBV5-1	CASSLTDPSTGELFF	TGCGCCAGCAGCTTGACAGACCCCTCTACCGGGGAGCTGTTTTTT
-	-	TRBJ2-7	TRBV5-1	CASSFPGVGEQYF	TGCGCCAGCAGCTTTCCAGGGGTAGGGGAGCAGTACTTC